This T cell receptor beta chain is from a study of blood T cell repertoires in COVID-19. Study-wide background: The samples span acute and convalescent COVID-19 from the United States, Italy and Spain.

Sequenced by immunoSEQ multiplex PCR; TCRdb stores in-frame clones only, minus some. The repertoire holds 300,000 to 400,000 clones, approximately 90% seen once, with 2.5% to 4% in the top ten. Germline V CDR1 and CDR2: SGDLS, YYNGEE. V was pared by 7 bases and J by 6 bases, with 13 bases between. The CDR3 length is 12 residues. This TCR was recovered from a woman aged 18 to 35 who had recovered from COVID-19. The sequenced material came from peripheral blood. This chain connects TRBV9 to TRBJ2-5; D is possibly TRBD2 (5 bases). The CDR3 nucleotides are TGTGCCAGCCGGACTTATCGACAGACCCAGTACTTC. It codes for CASRTYRQTQYF.